The T cell receptor beta chain under discussion was sequenced for a study of T cells in Graves' hyperthyroidism and ophthalmopathy (dated by TCRdb to about 2019). Notes on the research overall: Peripheral blood was collected at initial diagnosis, before any treatment. A discovery cohort of about a hundred patients, about 40 with Graves' ophthalmopathy and fewer than 65 with stable Graves' hyperthyroidism, was used to find distinguishing TCR V-J signatures. For training and testing, the 100 or so patients in the discovery cohort were randomly divided in a 7:3 ratio. Prospective prediction of ophthalmopathy was tested in an independent validation cohort consisting of fewer than 20 hyperthyroidism patients and approximately 16 patients who later progressed to ophthalmopathy. TCR Vbeta CDR3 sequencing of around 130 peripheral blood samples (around 45 ophthalmopathy, 75 to 85 hyperthyroidism and roughly 17 progressor patients) is reported in the paper. The study also compared thyroid tissue and blood T-cell repertoires from several Graves' hyperthyroidism patients. Following sampling, methimazole starting at 30 mg daily was given to hyperthyroidism patients, and high-dose intravenous methylprednisolone was given to ophthalmopathy patients.

This clonotype was counted at least ten times. It lacks a known antigen. No much larger clone is present one base from it, and per-base qualities are unavailable. The research as a whole found: Ophthalmopathy was separated from stable hyperthyroidism by a 13 V-J signature model, with around 90% sensitivity and approximately 84% specificity obtained in cross-validation and 80%/75% obtained in testing. Most expanded thyroid clonotypes (frequency above 0.001) were also detected in blood, suggesting blood repertoires may reflect thyroid immune responses. No statistical method was used to fix the sample size in advance, and group allocation was not hidden from the investigators. In validation, progression to ophthalmopathy was predicted by the model with about 70% sensitivity and roughly 76% specificity, a median of approximately 6.5 months before onset.

TCR beta CDR3 regions were amplified from RNA transcripts. For the first round of RT-PCR on the TCR CDR3, the HTBI primer set was used together with the Qiagen OneStep RT-PCR kit. Libraries were constructed in a second round of multiplex PCR, after which size selection and purification were performed. The libraries were sequenced on an Illumina HiSeq2000 using paired-end 100 bp reads. In the source study's methods: SOAPnuke was used to process the raw data, removing reads that contained adapters or uncalled bases, had a mean Phred below 15, or lacked an exact match to the constant primer or identifier. COPE v1.2.5 was used to merge the high-quality paired reads, and each unique nucleotide sequence was defined as a clonotype. MiTCR v1.1 was used to align the clonotypes against IMGT TRBV, TRBD and TRBJ reference segments. The analysis included only V-J combinations with a frequency above 0.0001, which together covered roughly 99% of the repertoires. The TCS score was defined as F50 (clonal expansion) divided by E x V (chaos), with BLOSUM62-based TCRdist calculated between CDR3 peptides within each V-J. Welch's t-statistics and random forest reduced just over 500 V-J features to roughly 13, which were used in a naive Bayes classifier (R e1071). TCRdb's own reprocessing of the public reads used fastp at Q25 and MiXCR and kept productive beta chains. Duplicate CDR3 protein sequences are folded into a single record with the most common DNA and genes. What appears here as the V and J calls and clone size reflects TCRdb's work, not the paper's. This sample gives hundreds of thousands of distinct CDR3 sequences in total; roughly 14% of them show up just once. The ten largest clones take up under 15% of the sample.

Trimming removed 3 bases from V and 6 bases from J, leaving 12 bases between the germline ends. The germline V gene yields MNHNS for CDR1 and SASEGT for CDR2. Spanning cysteine to phenylalanine, the CDR3 consists of 13 amino acids. Only the CDR3 DNA stays, 39 bases, in frame from base 1. In the ophthalmopathy patients, disease was moderately to severely active, with a Clinical Activity Score of 3 or more, a NOSPECS grade of 4 or more, and a duration of less than 3 months. Exclusion was applied to patients with uncontrolled infections, other autoimmune diseases, pregnancy or lactation. Diagnoses relied on clinical symptoms, serum thyroxine and TRAb, thyroid ultrasound and orbital computed tomography. PBMCs were isolated from about 9.2 ml of fresh peripheral blood by Ficoll-Paque density gradient centrifugation. Trizol reagent was used to extract total RNA, and RNA quality was then checked on an Agilent 2100 Bioanalyzer.

This sequence originates from a man in his late teens or twenties with Graves' ophthalmopathy. Sequenced sample: blood. The V and J segments used are TRBV6-1 and TRBJ2-7, with TRBD2 tentatively as D gene (5 bases match). The CDR3 sequence is CASSDGGHSEQYF. The sequenced DNA is TGTGCCAGCAGTGACGGCGGGCATAGCGAGCAGTACTTC.